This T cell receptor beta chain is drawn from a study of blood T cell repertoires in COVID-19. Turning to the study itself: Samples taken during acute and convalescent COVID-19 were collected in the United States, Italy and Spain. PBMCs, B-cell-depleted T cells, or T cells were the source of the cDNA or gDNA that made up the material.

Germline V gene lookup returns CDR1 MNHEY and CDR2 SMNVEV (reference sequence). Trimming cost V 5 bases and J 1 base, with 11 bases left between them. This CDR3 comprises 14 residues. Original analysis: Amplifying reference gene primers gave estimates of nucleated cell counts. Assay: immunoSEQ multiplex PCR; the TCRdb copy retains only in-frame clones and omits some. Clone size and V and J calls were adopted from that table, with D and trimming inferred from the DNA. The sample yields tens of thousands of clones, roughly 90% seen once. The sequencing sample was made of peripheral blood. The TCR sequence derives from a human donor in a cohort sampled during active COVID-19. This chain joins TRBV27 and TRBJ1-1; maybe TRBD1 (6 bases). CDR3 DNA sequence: TGTGCCAGCAGTCTGGGGGGGGCGAACACTGAAGCTTTCTTT. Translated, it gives CASSLGGANTEAFF.